This T cell receptor beta chain was retrieved from a study of T cell repertoires in ileal Crohn's disease. Overall study: All patients had surgery for stricturing (around 60%) or penetrating (around 40%) disease. Postoperative therapy was given to about half: 10 to 12 thiopurines, fewer than 20 anti-TNF agents.

Each sample's TCRB immunosequencing used around 500 nanograms of biopsy DNA. Clones were sequenced by immunoSEQ multiplex PCR, and TCRdb holds only the in-frame ones, with some missing. The sample comprises approximately 3,800 clones, roughly 80% of which are singletons, and roughly 7.3% rests with the top ten. Overall study findings and caveats: Sorted CD8 T cells held more high-frequency clones than CD4.

The CDR3 extends over 15 amino acids. In regard to this clone: Its matching antigen is unknown.

J is TRBJ2-7 and V is TRBV21-1; the table's D call of TRBD1 was not tested on the DNA. TRBV21-1 is reported as a pseudogene. The material sequenced was ileal tissue. This sequence was found in an adult with Crohn's disease. DNA for the CDR3: TGTGCCAGCAGCGGACCGGGACAGGGGGCGAGGGAGCAGTACTTC. This sequence encodes CASSGPGQGAREQYF.